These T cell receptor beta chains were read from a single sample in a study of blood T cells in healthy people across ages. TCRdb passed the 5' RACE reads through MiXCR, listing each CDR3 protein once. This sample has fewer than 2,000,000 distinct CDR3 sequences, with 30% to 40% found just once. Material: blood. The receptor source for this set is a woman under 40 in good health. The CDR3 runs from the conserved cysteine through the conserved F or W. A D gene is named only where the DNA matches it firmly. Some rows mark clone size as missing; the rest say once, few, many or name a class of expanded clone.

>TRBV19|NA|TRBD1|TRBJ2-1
CASSIVGDRTHNEQFF
TGTGCCAGTAGTATAGTAGGGGACAGGACCCACAATGAGCAGTTCTTC
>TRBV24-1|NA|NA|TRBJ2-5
CATARGAYQETQYF
TGTGCCACCGCTCGGGGGGCTTACCAAGAGACCCAGTACTTC
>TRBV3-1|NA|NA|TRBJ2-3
CASSPPGRKADTQYF
TGTGCCAGCAGCCCTCCCGGTAGGAAGGCAGATACGCAGTATTTT
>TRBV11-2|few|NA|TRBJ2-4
CASSLVISGGSVKNIQYF
TGTGCCAGCAGCTTAGTAATAAGTGGCGGCTCAGTGAAAAACATTCAGTACTTC
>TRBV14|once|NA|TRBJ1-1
CASSQKGKTFF
TGTGCCAGCAGCCAAAAGGGCAAAACTTTCTTT
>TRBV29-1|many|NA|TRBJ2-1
CSVSGTLSSYNEQFF
TGCAGCGTTTCCGGGACATTAAGCTCCTACAATGAGCAGTTCTTC
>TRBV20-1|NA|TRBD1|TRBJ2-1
CSARVTKGTGRNEQFF
TGCAGTGCTAGAGTTACAAAAGGGACAGGGCGCAATGAGCAGTTCTTC
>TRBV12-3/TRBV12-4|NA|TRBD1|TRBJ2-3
CASRRQGGDTQYF
TGTGCCAGCAGGAGACAGGGGGGAGATACGCAGTATTTT
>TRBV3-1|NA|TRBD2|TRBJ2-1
CASSQGLAGQQFF
TGTGCCAGCAGCCAAGGACTAGCGGGTCAGCAGTTCTTC
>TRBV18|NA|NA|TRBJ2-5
CASSPLQRQETQYF
TGTGCCAGCTCACCGCTTCAGAGACAAGAGACCCAGTACTTC
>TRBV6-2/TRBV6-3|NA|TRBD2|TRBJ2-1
CVSSFPPASGRYNEQFF
TGTGTCAGCAGTTTTCCCCCCGCTAGCGGGAGGTACAATGAGCAGTTCTTC
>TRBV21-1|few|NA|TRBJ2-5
CASSKVRAWETQYF
TGTGCCAGCAGCAAAGTTAGGGCCTGGGAGACCCAGTACTTC
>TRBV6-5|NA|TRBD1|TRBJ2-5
CASGRDSRETQYF
TGTGCCAGCGGCCGGGACAGCCGAGAGACCCAGTACTTC
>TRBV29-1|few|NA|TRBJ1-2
CSVGENYGYTF
TGCAGCGTGGGGGAGAACTATGGCTACACCTTC
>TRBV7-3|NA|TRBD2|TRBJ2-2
CASSLQAGENTGELFF
TGTGCCAGCAGCTTACAAGCGGGGGAGAACACCGGGGAGCTGTTTTTT
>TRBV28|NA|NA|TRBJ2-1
CASSLSQGGNEQFF
TGTGCCAGCAGTTTATCACAGGGGGGGAATGAGCAGTTCTTC
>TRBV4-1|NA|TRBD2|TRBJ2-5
CASSHPGLAGETQYF
TGCGCCAGCAGCCACCCGGGACTAGCCGGAGAGACCCAGTACTTC
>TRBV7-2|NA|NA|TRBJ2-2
CASGLLGTSNTGELFF
TGTGCCAGCGGTCTTCTAGGGACTTCGAACACCGGGGAGCTGTTTTTT
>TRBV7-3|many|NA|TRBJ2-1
CASSPQGGRSYNEQFF
TGTGCCAGCAGCCCCCAAGGCGGCCGCTCCTACAATGAGCAGTTCTTC
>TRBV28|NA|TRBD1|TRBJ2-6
CASSLGGRAFTGANVLTF
TGTGCCAGCAGTCTAGGGGGCCGTGCCTTCACTGGGGCCAACGTCCTGACTTTC
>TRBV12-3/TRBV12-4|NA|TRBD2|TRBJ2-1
CASSMRRGGTLYNEQFF
TGTGCCAGCAGTATGCGGCGGGGGGGAACGTTATATAATGAGCAGTTCTTC
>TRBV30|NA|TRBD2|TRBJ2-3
CAWSVNAGEADTQYF
TGTGCCTGGAGTGTGAACGCGGGAGAGGCAGATACGCAGTATTTT
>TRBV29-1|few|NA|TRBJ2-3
CSGAWARQDTQYF
TGCAGCGGGGCATGGGCACGCCAAGATACGCAGTATTTT
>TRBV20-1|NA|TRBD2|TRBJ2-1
CSASKSGRTYNEQFF
TGCAGTGCATCAAAGAGCGGGAGGACCTACAATGAGCAGTTCTTC
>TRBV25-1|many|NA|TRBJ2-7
CASSAGGRYEQYF
TGTGCCAGCAGTGCAGGAGGCCGCTACGAGCAGTACTTC
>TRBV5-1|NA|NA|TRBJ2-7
CASSSDYPGQQYF
TGCGCCAGCAGTAGTGACTACCCAGGCCAGCAGTACTTC
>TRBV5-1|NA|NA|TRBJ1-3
CASSRPNFRENSGNTIYF
TGCGCCAGCAGCCGACCGAACTTCAGAGAAAACTCTGGAAACACCATATATTTT
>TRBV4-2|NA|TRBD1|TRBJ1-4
CASSQGPTTGGNEKLFF
TGTGCCAGCAGCCAAGGCCCGACGACAGGGGGTAATGAAAAACTGTTTTTT
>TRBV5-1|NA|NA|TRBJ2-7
CASSLGRADAYNEQYF
TGCGCCAGCAGCTTGGGGCGAGCGGACGCCTACAATGAGCAGTACTTC
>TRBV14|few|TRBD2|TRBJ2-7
CASSQDQLAGVYEQYF
TGTGCCAGCAGCCAAGATCAGCTAGCGGGAGTCTACGAGCAGTACTTC
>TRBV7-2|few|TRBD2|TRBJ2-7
CASSFRLAGVYEQYF
TGTGCCAGCAGCTTCCGGCTAGCGGGAGTATACGAGCAGTACTTC
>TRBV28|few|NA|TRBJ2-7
CASSPDYLSSYEQYF
TGTGCCAGCAGCCCCGACTACCTGAGCTCCTACGAGCAGTACTTC
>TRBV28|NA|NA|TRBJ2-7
CASNFGTAPYEQYF
TGTGCCAGCAACTTCGGGACTGCCCCCTACGAGCAGTACTTC
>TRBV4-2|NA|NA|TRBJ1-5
CASSQGWQPQHF
TGTGCCAGCAGCCAAGGGTGGCAGCCCCAGCATTTT
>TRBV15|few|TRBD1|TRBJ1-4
CATSRDRDRGSIGEKLFF
TGTGCCACCAGCAGAGATCGCGACAGGGGCTCCATCGGTGAAAAACTGTTTTTT
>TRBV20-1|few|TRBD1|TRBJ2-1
CSAAPGGRINEQFF
TGCAGTGCTGCCCCAGGGGGCAGGATCAATGAGCAGTTCTTC
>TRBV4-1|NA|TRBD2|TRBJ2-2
CASSQTSGHTGELFF
TGCGCCAGCAGTCAGACTAGCGGCCACACCGGGGAGCTGTTTTTT
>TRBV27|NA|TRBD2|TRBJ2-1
CASSPQRGGLNEQFF
TGTGCCAGCAGTCCCCAGCGGGGGGGCCTCAATGAGCAGTTCTTC
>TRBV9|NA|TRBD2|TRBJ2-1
CASSVAPTGTSGSNGQFF
TGTGCCAGCAGCGTAGCTCCGACCGGGACTAGCGGGAGCAATGGGCAGTTCTTC
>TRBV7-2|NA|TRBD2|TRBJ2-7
CASSLRRGGNYEQYF
TGTGCCAGCAGCTTAAGGCGGGGGGGGAACTACGAGCAGTACTTC
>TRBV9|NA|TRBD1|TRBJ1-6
CASSPFITHRDRVNSPLHF
TGTGCCAGCAGCCCCTTTATAACTCACCGGGACAGGGTTAATTCACCCCTCCACTTT
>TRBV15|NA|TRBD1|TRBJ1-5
CATSRPPAGTGDEIDQPQHF
TGTGCCACCAGCAGACCCCCGGCGGGGACAGGGGACGAGATTGATCAGCCCCAGCATTTT
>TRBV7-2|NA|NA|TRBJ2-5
CASSLVRGSQETQYF
TGTGCCAGCAGCTTAGTCCGGGGCAGCCAAGAGACCCAGTACTTC
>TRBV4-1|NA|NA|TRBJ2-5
CASSQGLRDGRGETQYF
TGCGCCAGCAGCCAAGGGTTGAGGGACGGAAGGGGGGAGACCCAGTACTTC
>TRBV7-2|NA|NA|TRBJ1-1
CASSLDSVLNTEAFF
TGTGCCAGCAGCTTAGATTCAGTCTTGAACACTGAAGCTTTCTTT
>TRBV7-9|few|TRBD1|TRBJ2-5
CASSSDRGIVETQYF
TGTGCCAGCAGCTCGGACAGGGGAATCGTGGAGACCCAGTACTTC
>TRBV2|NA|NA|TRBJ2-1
CASSEEVAYNEQFF
TGTGCCAGCAGTGAGGAGGTTGCCTACAATGAGCAGTTCTTC
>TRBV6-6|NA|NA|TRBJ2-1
CASRLGGSYNEQFF
TGTGCCAGCAGACTAGGAGGATCCTACAATGAGCAGTTCTTC